The entry below gives a single T cell receptor (beta chain) sequence along with its context. This record belongs to a study of shared T cell receptors in the human thymus. Data came from immunoSEQ multiplex PCR; TCRdb stores just in-frame clones and leaves some out. The table lists over 650,000 clones, more than 70% of them singletons. Germline V gives CDR1 MGHDK, CDR2 SYGVNS. V was shortened by 4 bases and J by 1 base, with 10 bases between the two germline ends. The CDR3 is 14 amino acids. These records were also assigned to another study, of human thymus T cells. As that report states: All donors were healthy Finnish infants who were undergoing corrective surgery to treat congenital heart defects. Corrective heart surgery yielded the resections from which the thymus tissue came. An apparent bias in V and J gene usage was seen in thymic and blood repertoires. Unrelated individuals were reported by related research to share highly overlapping thymic repertoires.

The receptor was derived from a boy in the first two years of life with a congenital heart defect. The sample comprised thymocytes. The gene calls are TRBV25-1 and TRBJ1-2; a possible D gene is TRBD1 (6 bases). The CDR3 region is CASSGPDSNYGYTF. The DNA for the CDR3 is TGTGCCAGCAGTGGGCCGGACAGTAACTATGGCTACACCTTC.